Below, 13 T cell receptor beta chains from the same sample are listed, as sequenced in a study of shared clonotypes between healthy human individuals. Libraries were prepared by immunoSEQ multiplex PCR; TCRdb keeps only in-frame clonotypes and omits some of them. The top ten clones hold 10% to 15% of a sample with about half a million clones, about 80% of them seen once. The sequenced material came from PBMCs. Receptors originate from a woman in her 40s in good health. Some clones in this sample may be carry-over from other donors' samples.

V usage is TRBV5-1 and J usage is TRBJ2-1; TRBD2 might be the D (6 bases). V lost 3 bases to trimming and J lost 7 bases, with 11 bases between them. The CDR3 sequence is 13 residues long. Per the germline V gene, CDR1 is SGHRS and CDR2 is YFSETQ. The CDR3 coding sequence is TGCGCCAGCAGCTCCATAGCGGAGAATGAGCAGTTCTTC. This translates into CASSSIAENEQFF.

The chain joins TRBV21-1 to TRBJ2-2. TRBV21-1 is annotated as a pseudogene. CDR3 size: 13 residues. The CDR3 spells CASSKGRTGELFF. In DNA form, the CDR3 reads TGTGCCAGCAGCAAAGGACGTACCGGGGAGCTGTTTTTT.

This clone appeared a single time. This chain uses TRBV7-9 with TRBJ2-1, with 8 bases matching TRBD2. Germline V gene data show CDR1 as SEHNR and CDR2 as FQNEAQ (reference sequence). The ends lost 1 base at V and 13 bases at J; junction bases unmatched: 9. This CDR3 comprises 14 residues. In DNA, the CDR3 is TGTGCCAGCAGCTTAGTCGAGCGGGAGTGGGTTCAGTTCTTC. This sequence encodes CASSLVEREWVQFF.

This chain uses TRBV11-2 with TRBJ2-3; unclear D gene. V was shortened by 0 bases and J by 14 bases, with 15 bases between the two germline ends. The CDR3 covers 13 residues. Germline loops: CDR1 SGHAT, CDR2 FQNNGV. The DNA of the CDR3 is TGTGCCAGCAGCTTAGAGCCGTCTGATGTGCGGTATTTT. As protein: CASSLEPSDVRYF. Complete variable domain (other parts from reference TRBV11-2 and TRBJ2-3): EAGVAQSPRYKIIEKRQSVAFWCNPISGHATLYWYQQILGQGPKLLIQFQNNGVVDDSQLPKDRFSAERLKGVDSTLKIQPAKLEDSAVYLCASSLEPSDVRYFGPGTRLTVL.

This clone showed up just a few times. V and J are TRBV7-2 and TRBJ2-5; TRBD1 matches 7 bases. This CDR3 is 15 amino acids long. Germline CDR1 reads SGHTA; CDR2 reads FQGNSA. V lost 4 bases and J lost 6; bases outside the gene matches: 11. CDR3 coding DNA: TGTGCCAGCAGCTCCTCGACAGGGTGGGTGAAGACCCAGTACTTC. It translates to CASSSSTGWVKTQYF. Drawing the rest from reference TRBV7-2 and TRBJ2-5, the complete variable domain is GAGVSQSPSNKVTEKGKDVELRCDPISGHTALYWYRQSLGQGLEFLIYFQGNSAPDKSGLPSDRFSAERTGGSVSTLTIQRTQQEDSAVYLCASSSSTGWVKTQYFGPGTRLLVL.

V usage is TRBV10-3 and J usage is TRBJ1-2; D remains ambiguous. The V gene's germline CDR1 is ENHRY and CDR2 SYGVKD. Trimming shortened V by 4 bases and J by 5 bases, and 14 bases separated the two germline ends. The CDR3 is made up of 14 amino acids. The CDR3 DNA sequence: TGTGCCATCAGTGTTCAGACTGGCCTTTATGGCTACACCTTC. It yields the protein CAISVQTGLYGYTF.

J is TRBJ1-1 and V is TRBV6-5; TRBD1 matches at 7 bases. The CDR3 sequence is 15 residues long. V lost 2 bases, J lost 1 base, and 4 bases stayed unmatched. CDR1 is MNHEY and CDR2 is SVGAGI in the germline V gene. CDR3 amino acids: CASSYRGQANTEAFF. CDR3 DNA: TGTGCCAGCAGTTACCGCGGACAGGCGAACACTGAAGCTTTCTTT.

V and J are TRBV28 and TRBJ2-7, with a possible D match to TRBD1 (5 bases). This CDR3 contains 15 residues. Germline CDR1 reads MDHEN; CDR2 reads SYDVKM. Trimming took off 5 bases at V and 6 bases at J, with 20 bases between the two ends. The CDR3 loop reads CASSPRTRPNSEQYF. In DNA, the CDR3 is TGTGCCAGCAGTCCACGGACACGTCCTAACTCCGAGCAGTACTTC.

This clone was detected only once. The genes are TRBV27 and TRBJ1-5, with D uncertain. V was clipped by 5 bases and J by 0 bases, with 17 bases between them. This CDR3 is built from 17 residues. Germline assignment: CDR1 MNHEY and CDR2 SMNVEV (reference sequence). The CDR3 DNA follows: TGTGCCAGCAGTCCTCGTGTCCGGACGGATAGCAATCAGCCCCAGCATTTT. Translation: CASSPRVRTDSNQPQHF.

The chain combines TRBV27 with TRBJ2-7; 9 bases are a match to TRBD2. CDR1 is MNHEY and CDR2 is SMNVEV in the germline V gene (reference sequence). After removal of 3 bases from V and 4 bases from J, the junction contained 7 bases not matched to a gene. This CDR3 is 15 amino acids long. The CDR3 DNA is TGTGCCAGCAGTTTTGGTAGCGGGAGCGGGTACGAGCAGTACTTC. Its translation: CASSFGSGSGYEQYF.

V is TRBV7-2 and J is TRBJ2-7; TRBD1 matches at 9 bases. Germline V CDR1 and CDR2: SGHTA, FQGNSA. The V gene end was trimmed by 5 bases and the J gene end by 3 bases; junction bases not matched to a gene: 5. The length of the CDR3 is 14 residues. The CDR3 DNA reads TGTGCCAGCAGCCTAAGGACAGGGGACTACGAGCAGTACTTC. It specifies CASSLRTGDYEQYF.

This clone is a singleton in its sample. The chain carries TRBV21-1 and TRBJ2-7; TRBD2, the D gene given by the table, was not confirmed from the DNA. TRBV21-1 is a pseudogene. The CDR3 spans 14 residues. Here the CDR3 DNA reads TGTGCCAGCGCCAGGCTAGCGGTTTCCTACGAGCAGTACTTC. It is translated as CASARLAVSYEQYF.

This rearrangement joins TRBV28 to TRBJ2-5; 7 bases match TRBD2. V was pared by 3 bases and J by 1 base, with 2 bases of the junction left unmatched. The CDR3 totals 14 residues. Germline V gives CDR1 MDHEN, CDR2 SYDVKM. The CDR3 sequence is CASSFWGGQETQYF. CDR3 nucleotide sequence: TGTGCCAGCAGTTTTTGGGGGGGCCAAGAGACCCAGTACTTC.